Listed below are T cell receptor beta chains from one sample, sequenced in a study of CD8 T cells in Susac syndrome. TCRdb passed the immunoSEQ multiplex PCR reads through MiXCR, listing each CDR3 protein once. The table includes 200,000 or so distinct CDR3 sequences, approximately 94% detected once. The sequenced material came from CD4+ T cells from PBMCs. Receptor source: a human donor with multiple sclerosis. CDR3s include the opening cysteine and the closing phenylalanine or tryptophan. A D gene is named only where the DNA matches it firmly. Size is omitted from some rows. Given values are once, few, many or a class for expanded clones.

len	d_gene	v_gene	j_gene	abundance	CDR3nt	CDR3aa
14	TRBD1	TRBV24-1	TRBJ1-2	NA	TGTGCCACCAGTGACTCGGGACAGTACTATGGCTACACCTTC	CATSDSGQYYGYTF
12	NA	TRBV4-2	TRBJ1-2	NA	TGTGCCAGCAGCCAGCAGCAGTATGGCTACACCTTC	CASSQQQYGYTF
13	NA	TRBV20-1	TRBJ2-1	NA	TGCAGTGCTCCTTGGAGCTCCTACAATGAGCAGTTCTTC	CSAPWSSYNEQFF
15	TRBD1	TRBV6-4	TRBJ2-2	NA	TGTGCCAGCAGTCGGGACAGAACGAACACCGGGGAGCTGTTTTTT	CASSRDRTNTGELFF
13	NA	TRBV29-1	TRBJ1-1	NA	TGCAGCGTGGAGGGAGGGGGTTACACTGAAGCTTTCTTT	CSVEGGGYTEAFF
13	NA	TRBV5-1	TRBJ2-5	NA	TGCGCCAGCAGCCTGACTGTTCAAGAGACCCAGTACTTC	CASSLTVQETQYF
16	TRBD2	TRBV7-2	TRBJ2-7	NA	TGTGCCACCCAACCCTCGCTAGCGGGGGCGTCCTACGAGCAGTACTTC	CATQPSLAGASYEQYF
15	TRBD2	TRBV5-1	TRBJ2-3	once	TGCGCCAGCAGCTCTAGCGGGGTCGGCACAGATACGCAGTATTTT	CASSSSGVGTDTQYF
13	NA	TRBV29-1	TRBJ1-1	NA	TGCAGCGTTGAAGAAGGGGGATGGGATGAAGCTTTCTTT	CSVEEGGWDEAFF
15	TRBD1	TRBV14	TRBJ1-2	NA	TGTGCCAGCAGCCAAGATCCGGGACAGGTCGGCGGCTACACCTTC	CASSQDPGQVGGYTF
14	TRBD1	TRBV6-1	TRBJ1-1	NA	TGTGCCAGCAATTCGGGACAGGGGGTCACTGAAGCTTTCTTT	CASNSGQGVTEAFF
14	NA	TRBV19	TRBJ1-2	NA	TGTGCCAGTAGTCCTGAGGGACCGAACTATGGCTACACCTTC	CASSPEGPNYGYTF
13	NA	TRBV20-1	TRBJ2-7	once	TGCAGTGCGTGGGCCATCCGGGGCTACGAGCAGTACTTC	CSAWAIRGYEQYF
12	NA	TRBV20-1	TRBJ2-1	NA	TGCAGTGCTAGAGCCGCTTACAATGAGCAGTTCTTC	CSARAAYNEQFF
13	NA	TRBV20-1	TRBJ2-4	NA	TGCAGTGCTCAGGGGCCGCGGCAAAACATTCAGTACTTC	CSAQGPRQNIQYF
14	NA	TRBV20-1	TRBJ2-3	NA	TGCAGTGGTGTTGGCGGGGTTAGCACAGATACGCAGTATTTT	CSGVGGVSTDTQYF
17	TRBD1	TRBV2	TRBJ2-2	NA	TGTGCCAGCAGTGACAGGGGGCGTTGGAGAGGCACCGGGGAGCTGTTTTTT	CASSDRGRWRGTGELFF
15	TRBD2	TRBV6-2/TRBV6-3	TRBJ2-1	NA	TGTGCCAGCAGTGTAGGGGAGCGGGGGTACAATGAACAGTTCTTC	CASSVGERGYNEQFF
17	NA	TRBV27	TRBJ2-3	once	TGTGCCACGAGGCCATTAAATCGGGGCCAAAGCACAGATACGCAGTATTTT	CATRPLNRGQSTDTQYF
14	NA	TRBV20-1	TRBJ2-7	NA	TGCAGTGCCCCTACTGAAGTGGGGTCCTACGAGCAGTACTTC	CSAPTEVGSYEQYF
15	NA	TRBV12-3/TRBV12-4	TRBJ2-7	NA	TGTGCCAGCAGTTCCTTACAGGGCGTCTCCTACGAGCAGTACTTC	CASSSLQGVSYEQYF
16	NA	TRBV7-9	TRBJ2-7	NA	TGTGCCAGCAGCTCATCGGTAAGGGCCGCCGGAGATGAGCAGTACTTC	CASSSSVRAAGDEQYF
14	NA	TRBV28	TRBJ2-1	NA	TGTGCCAGCAGTTTTAAAGGGGCGGTCAATGAGCAGTTCTTC	CASSFKGAVNEQFF
14	NA	TRBV20-1	TRBJ2-7	once	TGCAGTGCTAGTAGTGGGGGACACCTCTACGAGCAGTACTTC	CSASSGGHLYEQYF
15	NA	TRBV25-1	TRBJ2-1	NA	TGTGCCAGCAGGGGTAGAGGGGGGGCCTACAATGAGCAGTTCTTC	CASRGRGGAYNEQFF
15	NA	TRBV3-1	TRBJ1-2	NA	TGTGCCAGCAGCCAAGAGGGGGGCAGTGACTATGGCTACACCTTC	CASSQEGGSDYGYTF
16	NA	TRBV11-2	TRBJ2-3	NA	TGTGCCAGCAGCCCAAGGGACCCCCAGGGCGCAGATACGCAGTATTTT	CASSPRDPQGADTQYF
14	NA	TRBV18	TRBJ1-2	NA	TGTGCCAGCTCACTCGGGCCGGTTGACTATGGCTACACCTTC	CASSLGPVDYGYTF
19	NA	TRBV30	TRBJ2-1	NA	TGTGCCTGGAGTGTACAGGCAGGGTCCCGGCGTACGGATTACAATGAGCAGTTCTTC	CAWSVQAGSRRTDYNEQFF
14	NA	TRBV7-9	TRBJ1-4	NA	TGTGCCAGTACCCGCGGGGGATCGGGCGAAAAACTGTTTTTT	CASTRGGSGEKLFF
13	NA	TRBV2	TRBJ2-2	once	TGTGCCAGCAGATCAGGCCTCACCGGGGAGCTGTTTTTT	CASRSGLTGELFF
12	NA	TRBV20-1	TRBJ2-5	once	TGCAGTGCAAGCCCACTCCGAGAGACCCAGTACTTC	CSASPLRETQYF
15	NA	TRBV3-1	TRBJ2-3	NA	TGTGCCAGCAGCCAAGTTTCACGAAACACAGATACGCAGTATTTT	CASSQVSRNTDTQYF
13	NA	TRBV20-1	TRBJ1-2	NA	TGCAGTGCTAGAGTTGCCCGGAACTATGGCTACACCTTC	CSARVARNYGYTF
17	TRBD1	TRBV18	TRBJ1-1	NA	TGTGCCAGCTCACCGAAAATGACAGGGAGTTTGAACACTGAAGCTTTCTTT	CASSPKMTGSLNTEAFF
12	NA	TRBV29-1	TRBJ1-2	NA	TGCAGCGTTGCCAGGGGAGCTTATGGCTACACCTTC	CSVARGAYGYTF
14	NA	TRBV6-5	TRBJ1-1	NA	TGTGCCAGCAGTTACTCGGGAGGGAGTACTGAAGCTTTCTTT	CASSYSGGSTEAFF
14	NA	TRBV6-2/TRBV6-3	TRBJ2-7	NA	TGTGCCAGCAGTTACCGTCCAGTTCCCTACGAGCAGTACTTC	CASSYRPVPYEQYF
15	NA	TRBV11-2	TRBJ2-2	NA	TGTGCCAGCAGCTTAGATCCCAAAGGCACCGGGGAGCTGTTTTTT	CASSLDPKGTGELFF
11	NA	TRBV2	TRBJ2-7	NA	TGTGCCAGCAAGACAGAATACGAGCAGTACTTC	CASKTEYEQYF
14	TRBD1	TRBV9	TRBJ1-1	NA	TGTGCCAGCGGTCGAACAGGGGCTATCACTGAAGCTTTCTTT	CASGRTGAITEAFF
13	NA	TRBV19	TRBJ1-2	NA	TGTGCCAGTAGTATCAGCTATAACTATGGCTACACCTTC	CASSISYNYGYTF
14	NA	TRBV7-2	TRBJ2-7	NA	TGTGCCAGCAGCTTAGCAGGTATCTCCTACGAGCAGTACTTC	CASSLAGISYEQYF
15	NA	TRBV24-1	TRBJ2-5	NA	TGTGCCACCAGTGGCCGGAACATGGGGCAAGAGACCCAGTACTTC	CATSGRNMGQETQYF
14	TRBD1	TRBV14	TRBJ1-1	once	TGTGCCAGCAGCGACAGGGGGGGGAACACTGAAGCTTTCTTT	CASSDRGGNTEAFF
15	TRBD1	TRBV6-5	TRBJ1-4	once	TGTGCCAGCAGTTACTCGACAGGGTTGGGCGAAAAACTGTTTTTT	CASSYSTGLGEKLFF
15	TRBD2	TRBV2	TRBJ2-1	NA	TGTGCCAGCAAGATAGCTAGCGGTGCCTACAATGAGCAGTTCTTC	CASKIASGAYNEQFF
15	TRBD1	TRBV20-1	TRBJ1-6	once	TGCAGTGCTAATGTAGCGACAGGGGGTGGTTCACCCCTCCACTTT	CSANVATGGGSPLHF
15	TRBD1	TRBV11-2	TRBJ2-1	NA	TGTGCCAGCAGCTTAGGATACAGGGGGCACAATGAGCAGTTCTTC	CASSLGYRGHNEQFF
15	TRBD1	TRBV9	TRBJ1-4	NA	TGTGCCAGCAGCGTAGATCAGGGGGCGGGCGAAAAACTGTTTTTT	CASSVDQGAGEKLFF
16	NA	TRBV30	TRBJ1-5	NA	TGTGCCTGGAGTGTACGAGGGTTGGTAAGCAATCAGCCCCAGCATTTT	CAWSVRGLVSNQPQHF
13	NA	TRBV20-1	TRBJ2-5	NA	TGCAGTGCTAGAGATCTCTGGAAAGAGACCCAGTACTTC	CSARDLWKETQYF
14	TRBD2	TRBV7-8	TRBJ2-7	NA	TGTGCCAGCAGCTTCACCGGGACTAGCGGCGAGCAGTACTTC	CASSFTGTSGEQYF
14	NA	TRBV12-3/TRBV12-4	TRBJ1-6	NA	TGTGCCAGCAGTTTTAACTCCGGGAATTCACCCCTCCACTTT	CASSFNSGNSPLHF